A single sample gave rise to the 14 T cell receptor beta chains below, sequenced in a study of cytomegalovirus exposure and HLA in healthy donors (dated 2017 in TCRdb). Library preparation used the immunoSEQ multiplex PCR assay. For the multiplex PCR, a mixture combining 60 forward primers for TCR Vbeta segments and 13 reverse primers for TCR Jbeta segments was used. Here the immuneACCESS table is served through TCRdb, limited to in-frame sequences with V and J called. Missing clones are a known gap in these copies; in checked studies unresolved V genes cover under half, and the rest lacks a known reason. Across this sample there are nearly 65,000 clones, with approximately 76% seen only once. The top ten hold 5.4% of the sample. Sequenced material: PBMCs. The receptors were sampled from a man aged 50-60 years in good health and CMV-seronegative.

This clone turned up a few times. The V and J genes are TRBV27 and TRBJ2-7; the D is unclear. The CDR3 spans 15 residues. Looked up from germline, CDR1 is MNHEY and CDR2 is SMNVEV (reference sequence). Trimming cost V 5 bases and J 0 bases, with 14 bases left between them. The CDR3 nucleotides read TGTGCCAGCAGTCGCCGGAGAGGTAGCTCCTACGAGCAGTACTTC. Amino acid sequence: CASSRRRGSSYEQYF.

The chain links TRBV27 to TRBJ2-5; D gene unclear. With 2 bases removed from V and 3 bases from J, the gap between germline ends came to 13 bases. Germline CDR1 and CDR2: MNHEY and SMNVEV (reference sequence). CDR3 length equals 15 residues. CDR3 sequence reads: CASSLVNNRKETQYF. The DNA for the CDR3 is TGTGCCAGCAGTTTAGTGAACAATCGCAAAGAGACCCAGTACTTC.

V gene TRBV4-1 combines with J gene TRBJ2-3; TRBD2 aligns across 8 bases. This CDR3 has 17 residues. V was clipped by 0 bases and J by 3 bases; unmatched bases: 8. Germline V CDR1 and CDR2: MGHRA, YSYEKL. This CDR3 reads CASSQDVAGQYTDTQYF. DNA for the CDR3: TGCGCCAGCAGCCAAGACGTAGCGGGGCAATATACAGATACGCAGTATTTT.

The V call is TRBV27, the J call TRBJ2-5; 9 nucleotides agree with TRBD1. CDR1 MNHEY and CDR2 SMNVEV come from the germline V gene (reference sequence). This CDR3 comprises 15 residues. V was clipped by 2 bases and J by 4 bases; unmatched bases: 5. The CDR3 DNA follows: TGTGCCAGCAGTTTAGGGACAGGGAGACCAGAGACCCAGTACTTC. It is translated as CASSLGTGRPETQYF.

J is TRBJ2-7 and V is TRBV7-9, with 8 bases identical to TRBD2. The CDR3 length is 15 residues. Germline loops: CDR1 SEHNR, CDR2 FQNEAQ (reference sequence). Trimming at V came to 1 base and at J to 3 bases, leaving 5 bases not matched to a gene. CDR3 sequence reads: CASSLEGGGIYEQYF. CDR3 DNA sequence: TGTGCCAGCAGCTTAGAAGGCGGGGGGATCTACGAGCAGTACTTC.

The chain uses TRBV14 and TRBJ2-1; possible D gene TRBD2, 5 bases. The germline V and J ends were trimmed by 1 base and 0 bases, with 10 bases remaining between them. The CDR3 is made up of 16 amino acids. CDR1 is SGHDN, CDR2 FVKESK, per germline. The CDR3 DNA reads TGTGCCAGCAGCCAAGGTTTCACTAGCTCCTACAATGAGCAGTTCTTC. Encoded protein: CASSQGFTSSYNEQFF. The variable domain in full, completed from reference TRBV14 and TRBJ2-1, reads EAGVTQFPSHSVIEKGQTVTLRCDPISGHDNLYWYRRVMGKEIKFLLHFVKESKQDESGMPNNRFLAERTGGTYSTLKVQPAELEDSGVYFCASSQGFTSSYNEQFFGPGTRLTVL.

The gene calls are TRBV11-2 and TRBJ1-1; the D is unclear. V dropped 5 bases and J dropped 10 bases, with 20 bases sitting between them. Germline V gives CDR1 SGHAT, CDR2 FQNNGV. The CDR3 is made up of 14 amino acids. This CDR3 is CASSPAGQSRVAFF. The CDR3 DNA reads TGTGCCAGCAGCCCGGCGGGCCAGTCCCGTGTAGCTTTCTTT.

This chain connects TRBV6-1 to TRBJ2-2; D unresolved. The CDR3 length is 13 residues. Germline V lookup: CDR1 MNHNS, CDR2 SASEGT. Trimming cost V 5 bases and J 4 bases, with 8 bases left between them. CDR3 region: CASSSRSTGELFF. CDR3 coding DNA: TGTGCCAGCAGTAGCCGCTCCACCGGGGAGCTGTTTTTT.

The V call is TRBV7-3, the J call TRBJ2-2; D not resolved. This CDR3 region has 16 residues. The germline V gene encodes CDR1 SGHTA and CDR2 FQGTGA. V was shortened by 4 bases and J by 2 bases, with 14 bases between the two germline ends. CDR3 bases: TGTGCCAGCAGCTCGGGTCGGTCCGCAAACACCGGGGAGCTGTTTTTT. Protein product: CASSSGRSANTGELFF.

The chain is built from TRBV6-1 and TRBJ1-5; no reliable D call. The V end lost 0 bases, the J end lost 7 bases, and 7 bases lay between the germline ends. Germline-derived CDR1 and CDR2 are MNHNS and SASEGT. The CDR3 runs to 13 residues. The CDR3 loop reads CASSEARAQPQHF. DNA for the CDR3: TGTGCCAGCAGTGAAGCGAGGGCCCAGCCCCAGCATTTT.

This chain uses TRBV11-2 with TRBJ1-1, with D possibly being TRBD1 (6 bases). Germline V gene sequence: CDR1 SGHAT, CDR2 FQNNGV. With 4 bases removed from V and 0 bases from J, the gap between germline ends came to 15 bases. This CDR3 contains 16 residues. The CDR3 here is CASSWGGRVMNTEAFF. Here the CDR3 DNA reads TGTGCCAGCAGCTGGGGGGGCAGAGTAATGAACACTGAAGCTTTCTTT. Using reference TRBV11-2 and TRBJ1-1 for the parts outside the CDR3, the full variable domain is EAGVAQSPRYKIIEKRQSVAFWCNPISGHATLYWYQQILGQGPKLLIQFQNNGVVDDSQLPKDRFSAERLKGVDSTLKIQPAKLEDSAVYLCASSWGGRVMNTEAFFGQGTRLTVV.

This clone was counted a single time. This rearrangement joins TRBV4-2 to TRBJ2-7; tentatively, D is TRBD1 (6 bases). Germline V CDR1 and CDR2: LGHNA, YNFKEQ. Trimming stripped 2 bases from V and 0 bases from J, with 11 bases between. The CDR3 is 15 amino acids. CDR3 sequence: CASSQSRQVSYEQYF. The CDR3 coding sequence is TGTGCCAGCAGCCAATCAAGACAGGTCTCCTACGAGCAGTACTTC.

J is TRBJ1-2 and V is TRBV7-2, with 9 positions matching TRBD1. Germline V lookup: CDR1 SGHTA, CDR2 FQGNSA. This CDR3 spans 15 amino acids. Losses at the gene ends were 1 base for V and 7 bases for J; bases not matched to a gene: 7. In DNA, the CDR3 is TGTGCCAGCAGCTTAGACCCGGGACAGGGAACTGGCTACACCTTC. It encodes CASSLDPGQGTGYTF.

The chain joins TRBV2 to TRBJ2-3; 8 bases fit TRBD2. Germline-derived CDR1 and CDR2 are SNHLY and FYNNEI. V shed 4 bases, J shed 1 base, and the junction held 4 bases outside the gene matches. This CDR3 contains 15 residues. CDR3 sequence: CASSVLAGRTDTQYF. The CDR3 DNA sequence: TGTGCCAGCAGTGTTTTAGCGGGACGCACAGATACGCAGTATTTT.